Below, one TCR beta chain is given with its context. Its antigen target is currently unknown. Per-nucleotide qualities are absent, and no much larger clonotype sits a single base away. This sample was included in a study of T cells in localized non-small cell lung cancer (TCRdb year 2020). Regarding the research as a whole: The study examined T cell repertoires in roughly 240 patients with early-stage NSCLC and compared tumors with uninvolved tumor-adjacent lungs. A mean age of around 69 years was recorded for the NSCLC patients, of whom around 120 were male and around 100 were female. The cohort consisted of approximately 240 treatment-naive NSCLC patients whose localized lung tumors had been resected. On the study overall, not on this receptor specifically: Uninvolved tumor-adjacent lung showed the highest T cell clonality, higher than tumor, which suggests more focused antigenic responses in the uninvolved tumor-adjacent lung. Because of the exploratory design, TCR variables were selected using unadjusted p-values without false-discovery rate correction. Higher blood T cell density associated with longer overall survival, while higher adjacent-lung clonality associated with shorter survival. Because multi-region sequencing of the tumors was not done, intratumor heterogeneity could not be ruled out. A median of around 50 of the top 100 tumor clones turned up in the paired uninvolved adjacent lung, and some 27 of those clones also ranked among the top 100 of that same adjacent lung.

At diagnosis, peripheral blood, uninvolved tumor-adjacent lung and tumor were collected and stored as a combination of fresh-frozen and FFPE material. For TCR repertoire profiling, blood samples were analyzed as peripheral blood mononuclear cells. TCR beta CDR3 regions were sequenced from DNA using the immunoSEQ Assay. Per the authors' processing: T cell density was computed as TCR beta template counts normalized to usable DNA estimated by amplifying housekeeping genes. Richness was estimated using the preseqR package, with extrapolation to 400,000 templates for PBMC samples and to 120,000 templates for tissue samples. Clonality was defined as one minus Pielou's evenness. Tissue-enriched TCRs were identified by differential abundance testing using productive amino-acid clonotypes, minimum total count 5 and alpha 0.1. The Jaccard Index and the Morisita Overlap Index were used to measure repertoire overlap between compartments. GLIPH grouped TCR beta CDR3s together with public tetramer-defined viral CDR3s, and a viral motif had to include at least three viral sequences and also show V-gene enrichment. TCRdb limited this immuneACCESS table to in-frame rearrangements with V and J called. A share of clones is missing; checked studies link under half to unresolved V genes, and the rest is unexplained. Clone size and V and J calls were adopted from that table, with D and trimming inferred from the DNA. This sample holds 9,500 to 15,000 clones; about four fifths were observed only once. Of the sample, around 20% is held by the ten largest clones.

Inclusive of the bounding cysteine and phenylalanine, the CDR3 is 12 residues long. Only the CDR3 DNA stays, 36 bases, in frame from base 1. V is cut by 0 bases and J by 4 bases, and the space between the germline ends is 3 bases. CDR1 SEHNR and CDR2 FQNEAQ are derived from the germline V gene (reference sequence). The rearranged chain carries TRBV7-9 and TRBJ2-5, with the D gene not confidently named. Sample: peripheral blood, taken before any cancer treatment. The receptor's source is a male donor aged 60 or older with stage I lung adenocarcinoma. The CDR3 loop reads CASSLAPETQYF. The nucleotides are TGTGCCAGCAGCTTAGCACCAGAGACCCAGTACTTC.